A single sample gave rise to the 22 T cell receptor beta chains below, sequenced in a study of T cell responses to AZD1222 COVID-19 vaccine. Data came from immunoSEQ multiplex PCR; TCRdb stores just in-frame clones and leaves some out. The sample consists of 110,000 to 150,000 clones, roughly 90% of them appearing once. The sequencing here drew on peripheral blood, taken on day 0 of AZD1222 vaccination. These receptors were obtained from an adult in good health.

V usage is TRBV2 and J usage is TRBJ1-6; D uncertain. This CDR3 has 12 amino acids. Germline lookup yields CDR1 SNHLY and CDR2 FYNNEI. Trimming shortened V by 4 bases and J by 9 bases, and 7 bases separated the two germline ends. CDR3 sequence (DNA): TGTGCCAGCAGTGGCCACATTTCACCCCTCCACTTT. It codes for CASSGHISPLHF. The whole variable domain, filled in from reference TRBV2 and TRBJ1-6, reads EPEVTQTPSHQVTQMGQEVILRCVPISNHLYFYWYRQILGQKVEFLVSFYNNEISEKSEIFDDQFSVERPDGSNFTLKIRSTKLEDSAMYFCASSGHISPLHFGNGTRLTVT.

The chain recombines TRBV27 with TRBJ2-7, with 11 bases that match TRBD1. The V segment lost 6 bases and the J segment 2 bases; nucleotides outside the gene matches: 3. Germline-derived CDR1 and CDR2 are MNHEY and SMNVEV (reference sequence). This CDR3 region has 14 residues. In DNA, the CDR3 is TGTGCCAGCAGCAGGACAGGGGGCGCCTACGAGCAGTACTTC. Translating gives CASSRTGGAYEQYF.

This chain connects TRBV6-1 to TRBJ1-2; 10 positions match TRBD1. Germline CDR1 is MNHNS and CDR2 is SASEGT. V was clipped by 1 base and J by 7 bases; unmatched bases: 9. CDR3 length: 16 residues. The chain's CDR3 is CASSEVRTGGWSGYTF. The CDR3 region has the DNA TGTGCCAGCAGTGAAGTGAGGACAGGGGGGTGGAGTGGCTACACCTTC.

V usage is TRBV2 and J usage is TRBJ1-1; D is unclear. Trimming took 8 bases from V and 2 from J, leaving 9 bases between them. The CDR3 has 12 amino acids. CDR1 SNHLY and CDR2 FYNNEI come from the germline V gene. The CDR3 protein is CASVQLNTEAFF. The CDR3 DNA is TGTGCCAGCGTACAGCTTAACACTGAAGCTTTCTTT. Combining the CDR3 with reference TRBV2 and TRBJ1-1 gives the whole variable domain EPEVTQTPSHQVTQMGQEVILRCVPISNHLYFYWYRQILGQKVEFLVSFYNNEISEKSEIFDDQFSVERPDGSNFTLKIRSTKLEDSAMYFCASVQLNTEAFFGQGTRLTVV.

The chain employs TRBV3-1 (or the pseudogene TRBV3-2) and TRBJ1-1, with D possibly TRBD1 on 6 matching bases. This CDR3 has 14 amino acids. Deletions cut 3 bases from V and 1 base from J, with 9 bases between. Germline CDR1 reads LGHDT; CDR2 reads YNNKEL (reference sequence). The CDR3 nucleotides read TGTGCCAGCAGCCAGGGGGCATGGAACACTGAAGCTTTCTTT. This codes for CASSQGAWNTEAFF.

The chain has TRBV19 and TRBJ2-2, with a possible D match to TRBD2 (5 bases). Between the trimmed V and J ends, which lost 1 base and 6 bases, there was a span of 12 bases. Germline V gene sequence: CDR1 LNHDA, CDR2 SQIVND (reference sequence). The CDR3 spans 15 residues. CDR3 bases: TGTGCCAGTAGTATAGGGGCGGGCATTCCCGGGGAGCTGTTTTTT. It encodes CASSIGAGIPGELFF.

V and J are TRBV5-1 and TRBJ1-4; 8 bases are a match to TRBD1. The CDR3 covers 15 residues. Losses at the gene ends were 0 bases for V and 6 bases for J; bases not matched to a gene: 4. Germline V gives CDR1 SGHRS, CDR2 YFSETQ. This CDR3 is CASSLAPQGDEKLFF. CDR3 nucleotide sequence: TGCGCCAGCAGCTTGGCTCCACAGGGGGATGAAAAACTGTTTTTT.

The gene calls are TRBV5-6 and TRBJ1-2; the D is unclear. With 0 bases removed from V and 2 bases from J, the gap between germline ends came to 5 bases. Germline assignment: CDR1 SGHDT and CDR2 YYEEEE. This CDR3 contains 13 residues. This CDR3 is CASSLGANYGYTF. The CDR3 coding sequence is TGTGCCAGCAGCTTGGGGGCGAACTATGGCTACACCTTC.

The rearrangement uses TRBV2 and TRBJ2-1; D might be TRBD2 (5 bases). Germline V gene sequence: CDR1 SNHLY, CDR2 FYNNEI. V lost 4 bases to trimming and J lost 8 bases, with 18 bases between them. The CDR3 has 15 amino acids. Written as DNA, the CDR3 is TGTGCCAGCAGTGTCACTAGAATCCCTGGCGATGAGCAGTTCTTC. Translation gives CASSVTRIPGDEQFF.

A note on this clone: The sample holds other DNA sequences that translate to the same CDR3. This chain joins TRBV7-2 and TRBJ2-3; D remains unclear. The CDR3 length is 11 residues. Trimming took off 4 bases at V and 6 bases at J, with 5 bases between the two ends. CDR1 SGHTA and CDR2 FQGNSA come from the germline V gene. In DNA form, the CDR3 reads TGTGCCAGCAGCTATACTGATACGCAGTATTTT. It translates to CASSYTDTQYF.

V gene TRBV12-5 combines with J gene TRBJ2-3; no definite D call. In germline, CDR1 is LGHNT, CDR2 FRNRAP. CDR3 length: 14 amino acids. V lost 0 bases to trimming and J lost 2 bases, with 6 bases between them. This CDR3 is CASGLVGVTDTQYF. The CDR3 DNA reads as TGTGCTAGTGGTTTGGTGGGCGTCACAGATACGCAGTATTTT.

The chain carries TRBV6-5 and TRBJ2-3, with D possibly TRBD2 on 6 matching bases. The CDR3 extends over 16 amino acids. V lost 2 bases, J lost 1 base, and 13 bases lay in between. The germline V gene has CDR1 MNHEY and CDR2 SVGAGI. This chain's CDR3 is CASSYRAASGTDTQYF. CDR3 coding DNA: TGTGCCAGCAGTTACCGGGCGGCTAGCGGCACAGATACGCAGTATTTT.

The V call is TRBV11-2, the J call TRBJ2-1, with no clear D. Between the trimmed V and J ends, which lost 3 bases and 0 bases, there was a span of 9 bases. CDR1 is SGHAT, CDR2 FQNNGV, per germline. The CDR3 is 15 amino acids. The CDR3 sequence is CASSFGLSSYNEQFF. The CDR3 DNA reads TGTGCCAGCAGCTTCGGGTTGAGCTCCTACAATGAGCAGTTCTTC.

This chain joins TRBV7-8 and TRBJ1-1; D gene ambiguous. Germline loops: CDR1 SGHVS, CDR2 FQNEAQ. This CDR3 is built from 15 residues. The V and J ends lost 2 bases and 1 base respectively, with 11 bases between them. The CDR3 spells CASSLMLGTNTEAFF. The CDR3 bases are TGTGCCAGCAGCTTAATGTTAGGAACGAACACTGAAGCTTTCTTT.

CDR3 bases: TGTGCCAGCAGCCACAACCCACCAGGTAGCAATCAGCCCCAGCATTTT. This codes for CASSHNPPGSNQPQHF. The V and J genes are TRBV5-5 and TRBJ1-5; no definite D call. CDR1 is SGHKS and CDR2 is YYEKEE in the germline V gene (reference sequence). Trimming shortened V by 4 bases and J by 0 bases, and 14 bases separated the two germline ends. This CDR3 is built from 16 residues. Full variable domain (rest looked up from reference TRBV5-5 and TRBJ1-5): DAGVTQSPTHLIKTRGQQVTLRCSPISGHKSVSWYQQVLGQGPQFIFQYYEKEERGRGNFPDRFSARQFPNYSSELNVNALLLGDSALYLCASSHNPPGSNQPQHFGDGTRLSIL.

This clone was seen a single time. The V call is TRBV19, the J call TRBJ2-7; D call uncertain. The CDR3 has 12 residues. The V gene's germline CDR1 is LNHDA and CDR2 SQIVND (reference sequence). V lost 6 bases and J 7 bases, leaving 13 bases between the germline ends. CDR3: CASSQILGEQYF. DNA for the CDR3: TGTGCCAGTAGCCAAATATTAGGGGAGCAGTACTTC.

This rearrangement joins TRBV5-6 to TRBJ2-1, with TRBD2 identical over 7 bases. The germline CDR1 and CDR2 sequences are SGHDT and YYEEEE. The CDR3 is 17 amino acids. The junction had 11 bases not matched to a gene; V was cut back by 0 bases and J by 5 bases. This CDR3 reads CASSLVGRGRANNEQFF. CDR3 nucleotides: TGTGCCAGCAGCTTGGTTGGTCGAGGGAGGGCGAACAATGAGCAGTTCTTC.

The chain joins TRBV28 to TRBJ1-4; D is ambiguous. The CDR3 runs 16 residues. The ends were cut back, 1 base at V and 6 bases at J, with 15 bases in the middle. Germline V CDR1 and CDR2: MDHEN, SYDVKM. The CDR3 DNA follows: TGTGCCAGCAGTTTATCAATTAGGTCAGCCGATGAAAAACTGTTTTTT. This gives the protein CASSLSIRSADEKLFF.

This chain connects TRBV4-1 to TRBJ1-6; unclear D gene. Trimming took 0 bases from V and 3 from J, leaving 9 bases between them. Germline V lookup: CDR1 MGHRA, CDR2 YSYEKL. This CDR3 comprises 16 residues. The CDR3 loop reads CASSQERQYYNSPLHF. In DNA form, the CDR3 reads TGCGCCAGCAGCCAAGAACGGCAGTACTATAATTCACCCCTCCACTTT.

A single count supports this clone. The V and J genes are TRBV5-1 and TRBJ1-2; 7 nucleotides match TRBD1. This CDR3 comprises 16 residues. Per the germline V gene, CDR1 is SGHRS and CDR2 is YFSETQ. The V segment lost 1 base and the J segment 4 bases; nucleotides outside the gene matches: 10. DNA for the CDR3: TGCGCCAGCAGCTTGCTGCCCGGACAGGCGGGCTATGGCTACACCTTC. This sequence encodes CASSLLPGQAGYGYTF.

This chain links TRBV27 with TRBJ2-7; 7 positions match TRBD2. Per germline, CDR1 MNHEY and CDR2 SMNVEV (reference sequence). This CDR3 has 15 amino acids. V trimming: 4 bases; J trimming: 0 bases; junction bases outside the gene matches: 6. Written as DNA, the CDR3 is TGTGCCAGCAGTTCCGGACTAGATAGCTCCTACGAGCAGTACTTC. It codes for CASSSGLDSSYEQYF.

This chain links TRBV6-5 with TRBJ2-3; 9 nucleotides align to TRBD2. This CDR3 has 16 amino acids. With V trimmed by 0 bases and J by 4 bases, 5 bases remained unmatched. The germline V gene has CDR1 MNHEY and CDR2 SVGAGI. Here the CDR3 reads CASSYSGGRASDTQYF. CDR3 nucleotide sequence: TGTGCCAGCAGTTACTCAGGCGGGAGGGCCTCAGATACGCAGTATTTT.